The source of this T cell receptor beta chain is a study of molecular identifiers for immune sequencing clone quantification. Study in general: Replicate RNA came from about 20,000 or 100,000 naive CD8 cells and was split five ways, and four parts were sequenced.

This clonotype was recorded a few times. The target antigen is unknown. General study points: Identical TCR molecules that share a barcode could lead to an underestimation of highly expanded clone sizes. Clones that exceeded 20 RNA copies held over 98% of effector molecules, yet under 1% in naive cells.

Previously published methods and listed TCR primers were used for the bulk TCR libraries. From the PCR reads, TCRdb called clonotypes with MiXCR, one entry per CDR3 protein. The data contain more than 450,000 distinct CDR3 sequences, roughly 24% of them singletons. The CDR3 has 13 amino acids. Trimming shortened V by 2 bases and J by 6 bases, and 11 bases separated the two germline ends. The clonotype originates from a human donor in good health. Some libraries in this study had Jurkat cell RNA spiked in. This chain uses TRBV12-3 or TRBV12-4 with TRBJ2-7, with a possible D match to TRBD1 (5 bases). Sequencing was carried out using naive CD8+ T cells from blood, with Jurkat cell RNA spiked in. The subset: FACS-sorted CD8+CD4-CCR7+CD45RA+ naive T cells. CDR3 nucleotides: TGTGCCAGCAGTTTATTGGACACCCTCGAGCAGTACTTC. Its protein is CASSLLDTLEQYF.